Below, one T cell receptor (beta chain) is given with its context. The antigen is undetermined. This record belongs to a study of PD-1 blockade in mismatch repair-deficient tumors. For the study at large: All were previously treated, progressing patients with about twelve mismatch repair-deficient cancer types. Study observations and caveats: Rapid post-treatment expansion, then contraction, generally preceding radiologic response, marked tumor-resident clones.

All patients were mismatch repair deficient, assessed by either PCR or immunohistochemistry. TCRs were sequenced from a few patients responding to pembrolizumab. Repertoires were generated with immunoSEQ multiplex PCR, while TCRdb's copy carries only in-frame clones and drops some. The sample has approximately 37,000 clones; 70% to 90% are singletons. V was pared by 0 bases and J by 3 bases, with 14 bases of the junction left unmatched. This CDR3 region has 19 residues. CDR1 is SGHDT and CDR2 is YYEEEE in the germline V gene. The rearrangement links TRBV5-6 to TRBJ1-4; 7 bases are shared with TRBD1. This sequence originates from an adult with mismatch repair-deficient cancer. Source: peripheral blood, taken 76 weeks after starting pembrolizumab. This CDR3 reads CASSLAANRGGRANEKLFF. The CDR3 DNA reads TGTGCCAGCAGCTTGGCGGCCAACAGGGGTGGTAGGGCTAATGAAAAACTGTTTTTT.